This T cell receptor (beta chain) is from a study of blood T cell repertoires in COVID-19. Study summary: Specimens from acute and convalescent COVID-19 originated in the United States, Italy and Spain. T cells, B-cell-depleted T cells, or PBMCs supplied cDNA or gDNA.

In the original analysis: Reference gene primer amplification gave nucleated cell count estimates. The data were produced by immunoSEQ multiplex PCR, yet TCRdb's version contains in-frame clones alone and is incomplete. V and J calls and clone size are copied from that table; D and trimming were computed from the DNA. The sample records 30,000 or so clones, approximately 91% being singletons. The CDR3 sequence is 14 residues long. The trim removed 5 bases at V and 9 bases at J, leaving 10 bases unmatched. In germline, CDR1 is MNHEY, CDR2 SVGEGT. The gene calls are TRBV6-2 or TRBV6-3 and TRBJ2-3; TRBD1 matches at 8 bases. This clonotype originated in a human donor in a cohort sampled during active COVID-19. The sequenced sample consisted of peripheral blood. The CDR3 sequence: CASSRSDRGSTQYF. As DNA, the CDR3 is TGTGCCAGCAGTCGCTCCGACAGGGGTAGCACGCAGTATTTT.